Listed below are T cell receptor beta chains from one sample, sequenced in a study of response to subunit inactivated influenza vaccine. TCRdb independently ran MiXCR on the RT-PCR reads; one entry per CDR3 protein. The sample has roughly 790,000 distinct CDR3 sequences; around 20% are singletons. Sequenced material: PBMCs from blood, taken more than 4 days after vaccination. These receptors were obtained from a man in his forties or fifties who received an inactivated influenza vaccine. CDR3s include the opening cysteine and the closing phenylalanine or tryptophan. D genes are given only for firm matches. Size tells how often a clone was seen (once, few, many) or the class of an expanded clone, and some rows leave it out.

once,TRBD2,TRBV6-2/TRBV6-3,TRBJ2-7,TGTGCCAGCAGTTACTCGGGACTAGCGGGAGGATTCTCCTACGAGCAGTACTTC,CASSYSGLAGGFSYEQYF
-,-,TRBV4-3,TRBJ1-1,TGCGCCAGCAGCCAAGACGTAGGGAGGAACACTGAAGCTTTCTTT,CASSQDVGRNTEAFF
few,-,TRBV20-1,TRBJ2-7,TGCAGTGCCAAACAGGGAAACTACGAGCAGTACTTC,CSAKQGNYEQYF
-,TRBD2,TRBV11-2,TRBJ2-6,TGTGCCAGCAGCCGATTCCGGGACTACCCCTCTGGGGCCAACGTCCTGACTTTC,CASSRFRDYPSGANVLTF
-,TRBD2,TRBV10-2,TRBJ2-1,TGCGCCAGCAGCCCTGGGGGGGTCGGGGAGCAGTTCTTC,CASSPGGVGEQFF
-,-,TRBV10-1,TRBJ2-2,TGCGCCAGCAGTGGGCAGTACACCGGGGAGCTGTTTTTT,CASSGQYTGELFF
few,TRBD1,TRBV20-1,TRBJ1-5,TGCAGTGCTCTTCGACCGGGGGACAGTCCCTTGAAGCCCCAGCATTTT,CSALRPGDSPLKPQHF
-,TRBD2,TRBV9,TRBJ2-3,TGTGCCAGCAGCGTAGGCACTAGCGGCCGCACAGATACGCAGTATTTT,CASSVGTSGRTDTQYF
-,-,TRBV6-5,TRBJ2-7,TGTGCCAGCAGTTACTTCGGGGACGGAGAGCAGTACTTC,CASSYFGDGEQYF
-,-,TRBV2,TRBJ2-2,TGTGCCAGCAGGGCAGGGGCTAGCAGGACCGGGGAGCTGTTTTTT,CASRAGASRTGELFF
-,-,TRBV20-1,TRBJ2-7,TGCAGTGCTATCGAGGCGGCAGGGATCCACGAGCAGTACTTC,CSAIEAAGIHEQYF
-,-,TRBV7-6,TRBJ2-6,TGTGCCAGCAGCTTAAGGACTGATTCTGGGGCCAACGTCCTGACTTTC,CASSLRTDSGANVLTF
-,-,TRBV7-9,TRBJ2-3,TGTGCCAGCAGCCCCAGAGGGGTAACTGGGACAGATACGCAGTATTTT,CASSPRGVTGTDTQYF
few,-,TRBV20-1,TRBJ1-1,TGCAGTGCTAGAGGCTTGAGTCTCCCAAACACTGAAGCTTTCTTT,CSARGLSLPNTEAFF
many,TRBD2,TRBV4-3,TRBJ2-3,TGCGCCAGCAGCCAATCACGTGCTAGCGGAAGCACAGATACGCAGTATTTT,CASSQSRASGSTDTQYF
-,-,TRBV11-2,TRBJ2-5,TGTGCCAGCAGCTTAGGAAGAGGCAACAGGATTCAAGAGACCCAGTACTTC,CASSLGRGNRIQETQYF
once,-,TRBV5-1,TRBJ2-7,TGCGCCAGCAGCGAAACGGGGCTTACCTACGAGCAGTACTTC,CASSETGLTYEQYF
few,-,TRBV20-1,TRBJ2-1,TGCAGTGTTGAAGCCCCGGCAGGAGATGAGCAGTTCTTC,CSVEAPAGDEQFF
-,TRBD1,TRBV25-1,TRBJ2-1,TGTGCCAGCAGTGAGACAGGGGCCAATGAGCAGTTCTTC,CASSETGANEQFF
-,TRBD2,TRBV30,TRBJ2-1,TGTGCCTGGAGTGTACCGGTTAGCGGGAGGGCTTATCGTGAGCAGTTCTTC,CAWSVPVSGRAYREQFF
-,TRBD2,TRBV24-1,TRBJ2-5,TGTGCCACCAGTGATGCGCTAGCGGGGAGGGCAGAGACCCAGTACTTC,CATSDALAGRAETQYF
-,-,TRBV5-1,TRBJ2-2,TGCGCCAGCACTCAGATTGGGGGGAACACCGGGGAGCTGTTTTTT,CASTQIGGNTGELFF